The present TCR beta chain was sequenced within a study of OX40 agonist ivuxolimab in advanced cancers. Some clones are missing from TCRdb's copy, which holds only in-frame ones; the method was immunoSEQ multiplex PCR. Found here are roughly 36,000 clones, about 70% of them singletons; the top ten hold roughly 19%. Patients with autoimmune history or systemic immunosuppression were excluded. Trimming took off 0 bases at V and 4 bases at J, with 7 bases between the two ends. This CDR3 is built from 13 residues. Germline CDR1 reads SGDLS; CDR2 reads YYNGEE. Notes on the study in general: CD4+ T cells averaged fewer expanded clones than CD8+ T cells. Which antigen the expanded peripheral T cells recognized is unknown. Partial responders at 0.1-3.0 mg/kg showed near-lowest clonal expansion.

This clone was seen more than once but under ten times. Its antigen is not known. Sequenced material: CD4+ or CD8+ T cells sorted from blood, taken in a trial of the OX40 agonist ivuxolimab. This clonotype was sampled from an adult with an advanced solid tumor such as melanoma, head and neck, liver or kidney cancer. This chain uses TRBV9 with TRBJ1-2, with a tentative D call TRBD1 (5 bases). For the CDR3, the DNA is TGTGCCAGCAGCGTAGGGCAGGGCTATGGCTACACCTTC. Encoded protein: CASSVGQGYGYTF.